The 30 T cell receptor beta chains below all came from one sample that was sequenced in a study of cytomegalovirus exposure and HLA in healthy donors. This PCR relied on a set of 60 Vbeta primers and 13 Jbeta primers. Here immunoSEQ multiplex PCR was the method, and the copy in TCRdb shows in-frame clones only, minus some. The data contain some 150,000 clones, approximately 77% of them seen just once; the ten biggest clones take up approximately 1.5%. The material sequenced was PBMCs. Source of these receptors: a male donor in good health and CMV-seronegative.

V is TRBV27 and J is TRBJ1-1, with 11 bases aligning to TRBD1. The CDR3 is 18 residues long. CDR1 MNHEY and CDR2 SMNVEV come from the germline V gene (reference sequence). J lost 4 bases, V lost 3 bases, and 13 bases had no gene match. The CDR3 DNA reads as TGTGCCAGCAGTTTTTCCCCCCCGGGACAGGGGGATGGCACTGAAGCTTTCTTT. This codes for CASSFSPPGQGDGTEAFF.

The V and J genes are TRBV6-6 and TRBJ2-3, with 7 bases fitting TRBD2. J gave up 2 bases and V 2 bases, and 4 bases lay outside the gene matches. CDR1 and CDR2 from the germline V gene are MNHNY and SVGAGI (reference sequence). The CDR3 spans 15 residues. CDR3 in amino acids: CASSYRLAHTDTQYF. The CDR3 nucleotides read TGTGCCAGCAGTTACCGACTAGCCCACACAGATACGCAGTATTTT.

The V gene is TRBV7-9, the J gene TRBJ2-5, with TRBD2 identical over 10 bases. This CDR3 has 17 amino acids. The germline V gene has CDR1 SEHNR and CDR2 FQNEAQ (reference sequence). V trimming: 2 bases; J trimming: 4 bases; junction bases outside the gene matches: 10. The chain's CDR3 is CASSLRLAGDSRETQYF. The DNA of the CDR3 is TGTGCCAGCAGCTTACGTCTAGCGGGGGACAGCAGAGAGACCCAGTACTTC.

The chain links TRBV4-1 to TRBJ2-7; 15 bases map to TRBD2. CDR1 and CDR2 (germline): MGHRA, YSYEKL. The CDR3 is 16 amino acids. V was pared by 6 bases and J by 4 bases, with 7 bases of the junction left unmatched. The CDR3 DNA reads TGCGCCAGCAGACCTGGACTAGCGGGGGGGCAATACGAGCAGTACTTC. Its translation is CASRPGLAGGQYEQYF.

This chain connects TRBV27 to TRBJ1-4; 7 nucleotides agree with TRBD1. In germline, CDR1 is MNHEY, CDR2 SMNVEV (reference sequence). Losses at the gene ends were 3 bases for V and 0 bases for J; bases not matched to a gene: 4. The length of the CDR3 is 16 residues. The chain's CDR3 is CASSFTGAPTNEKLFF. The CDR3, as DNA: TGTGCCAGCAGTTTTACAGGGGCACCAACTAATGAAAAACTGTTTTTT.

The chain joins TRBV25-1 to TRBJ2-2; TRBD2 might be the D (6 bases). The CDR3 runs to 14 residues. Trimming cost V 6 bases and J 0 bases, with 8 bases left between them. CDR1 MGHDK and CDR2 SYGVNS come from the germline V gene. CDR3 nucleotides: TGTGCCAGCAGCCCGGGGGCGAACACCGGGGAGCTGTTTTTT. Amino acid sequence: CASSPGANTGELFF.

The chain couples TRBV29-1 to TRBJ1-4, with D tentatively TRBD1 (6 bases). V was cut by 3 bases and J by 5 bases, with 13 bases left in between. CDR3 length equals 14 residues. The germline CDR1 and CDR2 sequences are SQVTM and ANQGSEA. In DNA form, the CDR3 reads TGCAGCGTTGACCTTAGGGGGAAGAATGAAAAACTGTTTTTT. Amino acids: CSVDLRGKNEKLFF. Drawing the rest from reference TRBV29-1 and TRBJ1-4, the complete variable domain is SAVISQKPSRDICQRGTSLTIQCQVDSQVTMMFWYRQQPGQSLTLIATANQGSEATYESGFVIDKFPISRPNLTFSTLTVSNMSPEDSSIYLCSVDLRGKNEKLFFGSGTQLSVL.

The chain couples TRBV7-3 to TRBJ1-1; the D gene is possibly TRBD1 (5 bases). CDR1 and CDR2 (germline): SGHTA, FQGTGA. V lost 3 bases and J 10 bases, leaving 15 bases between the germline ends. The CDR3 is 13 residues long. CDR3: CASSFDADTRAFF. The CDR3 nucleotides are TGTGCCAGCAGCTTCGATGCGGACACCCGAGCTTTCTTT.

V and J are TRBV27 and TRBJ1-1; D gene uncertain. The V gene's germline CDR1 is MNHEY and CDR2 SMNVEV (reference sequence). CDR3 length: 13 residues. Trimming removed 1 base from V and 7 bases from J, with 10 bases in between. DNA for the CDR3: TGTGCCAGCAGTTTATACCGACGGAGTGAAGCTTTCTTT. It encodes CASSLYRRSEAFF.

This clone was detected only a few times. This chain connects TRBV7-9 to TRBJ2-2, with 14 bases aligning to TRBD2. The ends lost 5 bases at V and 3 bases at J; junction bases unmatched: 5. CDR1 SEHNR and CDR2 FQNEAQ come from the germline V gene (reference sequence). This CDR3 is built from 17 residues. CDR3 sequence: CASSRGLAGGDTGELFF. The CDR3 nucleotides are TGTGCCAGCAGCAGAGGACTAGCGGGGGGAGACACCGGGGAGCTGTTTTTT.

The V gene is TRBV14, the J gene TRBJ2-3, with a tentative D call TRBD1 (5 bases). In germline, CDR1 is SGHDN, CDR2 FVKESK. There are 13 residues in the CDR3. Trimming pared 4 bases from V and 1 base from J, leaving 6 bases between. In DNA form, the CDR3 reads TGTGCCAGCAGCCTACAGGGCACAGATACGCAGTATTTT. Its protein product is CASSLQGTDTQYF.

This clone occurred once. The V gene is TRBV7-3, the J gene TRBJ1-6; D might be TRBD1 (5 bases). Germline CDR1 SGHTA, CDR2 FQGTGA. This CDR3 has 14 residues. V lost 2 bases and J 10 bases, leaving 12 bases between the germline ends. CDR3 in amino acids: CASSLEGVRSPLHF. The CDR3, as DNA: TGTGCCAGCAGCTTAGAAGGGGTCCGATCACCCCTCCACTTT.

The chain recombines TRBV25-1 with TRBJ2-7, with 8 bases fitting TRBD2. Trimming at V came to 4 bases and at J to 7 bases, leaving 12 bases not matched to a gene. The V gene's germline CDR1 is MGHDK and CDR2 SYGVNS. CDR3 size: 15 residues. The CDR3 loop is CASSALTSVPREQYF. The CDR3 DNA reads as TGTGCCAGCAGTGCCCTGACTAGCGTCCCTCGAGAGCAGTACTTC.

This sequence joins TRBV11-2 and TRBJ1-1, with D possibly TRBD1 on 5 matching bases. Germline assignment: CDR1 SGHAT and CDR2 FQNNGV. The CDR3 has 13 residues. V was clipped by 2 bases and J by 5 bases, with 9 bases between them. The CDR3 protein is CASSLFPGTEAFF. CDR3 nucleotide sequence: TGTGCCAGCAGCTTATTTCCAGGGACTGAAGCTTTCTTT.

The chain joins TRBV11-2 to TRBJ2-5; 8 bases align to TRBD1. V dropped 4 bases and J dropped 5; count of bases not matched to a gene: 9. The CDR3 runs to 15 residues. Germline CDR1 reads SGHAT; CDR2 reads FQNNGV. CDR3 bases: TGTGCCAGCAGCTCTCTCCAGGGGGCTGAGGAGACCCAGTACTTC. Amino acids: CASSSLQGAEETQYF.

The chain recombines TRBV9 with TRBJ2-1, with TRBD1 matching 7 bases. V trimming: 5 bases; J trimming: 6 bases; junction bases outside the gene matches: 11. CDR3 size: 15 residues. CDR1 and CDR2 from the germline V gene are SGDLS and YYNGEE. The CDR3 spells CASSRPGQSLNEQFF. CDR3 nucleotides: TGTGCCAGCAGTCGACCGGGACAGAGCCTCAATGAGCAGTTCTTC.

The CDR3 nucleotides are TGTGCCAGCAGCAAAGGTAGGACAGGGAACTCCTACGAGCAGTACTTC. It is translated as CASSKGRTGNSYEQYF. The V call is TRBV21-1, the J call TRBJ2-7; the DNA was not compared with TRBD1, the D call given in the table. TRBV21-1 is a listed pseudogene. The CDR3 contains 16 residues.

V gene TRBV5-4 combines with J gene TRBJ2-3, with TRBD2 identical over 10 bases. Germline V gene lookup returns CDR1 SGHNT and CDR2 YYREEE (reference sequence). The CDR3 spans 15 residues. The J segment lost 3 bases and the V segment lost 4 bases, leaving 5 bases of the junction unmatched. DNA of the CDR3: TGTGCCAGCAGCCCAACACTAGCGGGGACAGATACGCAGTATTTT. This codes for CASSPTLAGTDTQYF.

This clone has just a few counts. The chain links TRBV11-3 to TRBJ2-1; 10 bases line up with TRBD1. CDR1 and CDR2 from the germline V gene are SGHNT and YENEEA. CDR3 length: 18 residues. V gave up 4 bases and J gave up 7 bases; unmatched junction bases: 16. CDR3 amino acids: CASSSLNRWDRGPNEQFF. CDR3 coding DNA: TGTGCCAGCAGCTCCTTAAACCGCTGGGACAGGGGTCCAAATGAGCAGTTCTTC.

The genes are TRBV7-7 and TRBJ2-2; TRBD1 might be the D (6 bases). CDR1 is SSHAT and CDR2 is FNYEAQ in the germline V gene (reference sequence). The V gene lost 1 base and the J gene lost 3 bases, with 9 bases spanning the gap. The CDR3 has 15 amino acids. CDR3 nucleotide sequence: TGTGCCAGCAGCTTAGAACAGGGCGACACCGGGGAGCTGTTTTTT. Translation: CASSLEQGDTGELFF.

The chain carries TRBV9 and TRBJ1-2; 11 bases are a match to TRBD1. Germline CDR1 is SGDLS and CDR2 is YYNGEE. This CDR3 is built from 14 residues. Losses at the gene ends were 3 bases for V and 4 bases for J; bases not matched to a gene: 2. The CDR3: CASSGGTGGYGYTF. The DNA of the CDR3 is TGTGCCAGCAGCGGCGGGACAGGGGGCTATGGCTACACCTTC.

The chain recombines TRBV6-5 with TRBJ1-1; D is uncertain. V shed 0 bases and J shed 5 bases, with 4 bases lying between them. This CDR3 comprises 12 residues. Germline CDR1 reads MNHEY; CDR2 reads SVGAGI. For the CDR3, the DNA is TGTGCCAGCAGTTACTCGGCAACTGAAGCTTTCTTT. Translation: CASSYSATEAFF.

The CDR3 sequence: CASSVANIRDSPLHF. The CDR3 region has the DNA TGTGCCAGCAGCGTAGCCAATATTCGGGATTCACCCCTCCACTTT. The V call is TRBV9, the J call TRBJ1-6, with D unclear. The CDR3 length is 15 residues. The germline gives CDR1 SGDLS, CDR2 YYNGEE. Trimming left V 0 bases short and J 8 bases short, with 12 bases between.

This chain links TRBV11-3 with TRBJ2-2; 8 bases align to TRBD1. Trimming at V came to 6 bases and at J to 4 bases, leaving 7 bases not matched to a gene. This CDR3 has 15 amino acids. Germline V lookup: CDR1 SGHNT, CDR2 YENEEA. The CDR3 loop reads CASRPGTGSTGELFF. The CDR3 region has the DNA TGTGCCAGCAGACCCGGGACAGGATCCACCGGGGAGCTGTTTTTT.

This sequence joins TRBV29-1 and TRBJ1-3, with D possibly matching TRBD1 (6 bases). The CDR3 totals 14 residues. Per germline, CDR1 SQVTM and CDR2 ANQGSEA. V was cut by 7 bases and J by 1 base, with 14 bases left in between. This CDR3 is CSATGDKSGNTIYF. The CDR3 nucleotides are TGCAGCGCCACTGGGGACAAGTCTGGAAACACCATATATTTT.

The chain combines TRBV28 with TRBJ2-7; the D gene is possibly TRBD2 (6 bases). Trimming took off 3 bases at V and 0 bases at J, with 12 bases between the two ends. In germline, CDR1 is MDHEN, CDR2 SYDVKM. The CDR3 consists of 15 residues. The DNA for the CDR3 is TGTGCCAGCAGTTTTTTGGGGGGTACCTCCTACGAGCAGTACTTC. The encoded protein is CASSFLGGTSYEQYF.

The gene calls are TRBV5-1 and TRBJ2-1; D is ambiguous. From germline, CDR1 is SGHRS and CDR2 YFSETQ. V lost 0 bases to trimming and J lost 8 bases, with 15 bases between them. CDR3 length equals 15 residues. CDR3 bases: TGCGCCAGCAGCTTGGCCGAACAAGAGGTCGATGAGCAGTTCTTC. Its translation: CASSLAEQEVDEQFF.

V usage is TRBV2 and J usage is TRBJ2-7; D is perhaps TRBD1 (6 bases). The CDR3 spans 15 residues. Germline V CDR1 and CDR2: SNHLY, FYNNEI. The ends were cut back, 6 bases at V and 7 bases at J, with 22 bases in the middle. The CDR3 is CASSTTALVGGEQYF. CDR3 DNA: TGTGCCAGCAGCACCACAGCGCTGGTAGGGGGAGAGCAGTACTTC.

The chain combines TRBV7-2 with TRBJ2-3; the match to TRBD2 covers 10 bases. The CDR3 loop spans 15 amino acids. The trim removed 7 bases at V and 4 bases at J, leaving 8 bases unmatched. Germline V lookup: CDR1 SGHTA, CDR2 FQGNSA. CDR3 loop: CASNKRTSGADTQYF. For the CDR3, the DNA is TGTGCCAGCAACAAACGGACTAGCGGCGCAGATACGCAGTATTTT.

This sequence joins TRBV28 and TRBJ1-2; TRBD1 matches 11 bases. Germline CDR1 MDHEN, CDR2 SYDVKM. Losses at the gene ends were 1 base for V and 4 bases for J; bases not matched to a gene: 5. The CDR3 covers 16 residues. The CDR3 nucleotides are TGTGCCAGCAGTTTATCATCCGGACAGGGGGCCTATGGCTACACCTTC. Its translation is CASSLSSGQGAYGYTF.